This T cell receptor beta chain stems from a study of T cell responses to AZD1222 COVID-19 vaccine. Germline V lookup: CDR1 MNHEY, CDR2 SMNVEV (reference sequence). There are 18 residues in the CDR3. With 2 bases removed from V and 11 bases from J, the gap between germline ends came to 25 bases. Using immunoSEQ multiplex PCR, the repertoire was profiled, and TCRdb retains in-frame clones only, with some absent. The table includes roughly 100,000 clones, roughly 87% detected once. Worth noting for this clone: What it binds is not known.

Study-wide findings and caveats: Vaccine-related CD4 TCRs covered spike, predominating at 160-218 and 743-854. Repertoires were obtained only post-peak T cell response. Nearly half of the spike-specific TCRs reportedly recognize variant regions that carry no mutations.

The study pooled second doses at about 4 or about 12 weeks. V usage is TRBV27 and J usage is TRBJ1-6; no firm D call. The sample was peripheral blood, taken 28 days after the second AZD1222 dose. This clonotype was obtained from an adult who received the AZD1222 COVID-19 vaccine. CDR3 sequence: CASSLQRLDYRRNPPLHF. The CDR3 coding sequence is TGTGCCAGCAGTTTACAGCGTTTGGACTACCGGAGGAATCCACCCCTCCACTTT.